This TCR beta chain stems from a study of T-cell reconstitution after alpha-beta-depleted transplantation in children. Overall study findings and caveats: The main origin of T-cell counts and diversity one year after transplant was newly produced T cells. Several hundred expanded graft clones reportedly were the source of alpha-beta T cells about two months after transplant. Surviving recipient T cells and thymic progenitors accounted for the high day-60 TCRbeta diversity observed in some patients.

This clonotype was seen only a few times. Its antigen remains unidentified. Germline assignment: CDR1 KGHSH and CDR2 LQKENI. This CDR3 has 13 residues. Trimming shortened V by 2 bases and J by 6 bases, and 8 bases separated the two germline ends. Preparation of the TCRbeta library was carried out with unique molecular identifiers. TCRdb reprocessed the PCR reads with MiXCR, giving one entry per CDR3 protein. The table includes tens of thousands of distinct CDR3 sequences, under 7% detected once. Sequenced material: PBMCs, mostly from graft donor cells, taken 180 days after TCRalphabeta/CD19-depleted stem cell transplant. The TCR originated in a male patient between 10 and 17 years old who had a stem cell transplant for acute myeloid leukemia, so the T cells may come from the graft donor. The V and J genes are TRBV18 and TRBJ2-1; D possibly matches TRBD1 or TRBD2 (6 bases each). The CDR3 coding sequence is TGTGCCAGCTCACCAGGAGGGGGCAATGAGCAGTTCTTC. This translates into CASSPGGGNEQFF.